A single T cell receptor (beta chain) is shown here with its context. Its antigen is as yet unknown. The immunoSEQ assay was v3.0, run at survey level. This table comes from immunoSEQ multiplex PCR, and its TCRdb copy is limited to in-frame clones, with some not included. The table lists tens of thousands of clones, about four fifths of them singletons. This specimen comes from a study of long-term antiretroviral therapy in people with HIV. General observations from the study: Control repertoires displayed wider CDR3 length ranges than the HIV repertoires.

The source material was unsorted PBMCs, sampled 1.9 years after starting antiretroviral therapy. The origin of this receptor is a man aged 18 to 29 with HIV.

The CDR3 protein is CSSSGSANTGELFF. Written as DNA, the CDR3 is TGCAGCTCGTCGGGGTCCGCGAACACCGGGGAGCTGTTTTTT. This sequence joins TRBV29-1 and TRBJ2-2; D is possibly TRBD2 (5 bases). This CDR3 has 14 residues. Per the germline V gene, CDR1 is SQVTM and CDR2 is ANQGSEA. The V and J ends lost 8 bases and 0 bases respectively, with 13 bases between them.